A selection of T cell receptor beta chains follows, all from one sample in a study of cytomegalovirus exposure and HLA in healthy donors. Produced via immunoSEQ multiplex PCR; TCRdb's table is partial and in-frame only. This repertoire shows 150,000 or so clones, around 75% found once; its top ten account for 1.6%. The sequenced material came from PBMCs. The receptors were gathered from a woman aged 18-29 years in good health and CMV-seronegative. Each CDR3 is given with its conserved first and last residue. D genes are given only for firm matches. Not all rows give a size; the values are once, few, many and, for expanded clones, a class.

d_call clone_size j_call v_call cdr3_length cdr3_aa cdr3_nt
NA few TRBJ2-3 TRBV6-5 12 CASRNITDTQYF TGTGCCAGCAGAAATATCACAGATACGCAGTATTTT
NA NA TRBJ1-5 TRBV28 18 CASGSGTYLPTSVQPQHF TGTGCCAGCGGGTCGGGGACTTACCTACCCACCTCCGTCCAGCCCCAGCATTTT
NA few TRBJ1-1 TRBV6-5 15 CASSYEGSLRSEAFF TGTGCCAGCAGTTACGAAGGGAGCCTACGATCTGAAGCTTTCTTT
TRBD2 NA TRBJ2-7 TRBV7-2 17 CASSLVGTSGGAKEQYF TGTGCCAGCAGCTTAGTCGGAACTAGCGGGGGGGCGAAAGAGCAGTACTTC
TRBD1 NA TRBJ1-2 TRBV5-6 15 CASSLYRGLHYGYTF TGTGCCAGCAGCTTGTACAGGGGGCTCCACTATGGCTACACCTTC
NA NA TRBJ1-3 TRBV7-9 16 CASSLVGSRARNTIYF TGTGCCAGCAGCTTAGTAGGGTCCAGGGCCCGAAACACCATATATTTT
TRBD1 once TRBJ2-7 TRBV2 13 CASRTETGDEQYF TGTGCCAGCAGGACGGAGACAGGGGACGAGCAGTACTTC
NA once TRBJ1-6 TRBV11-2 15 CASSLMPGVISPLHF TGTGCCAGCAGCTTAATGCCGGGGGTAATTTCACCCCTCCACTTT
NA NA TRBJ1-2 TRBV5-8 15 CASSLAGHPTGGYTF TGTGCCAGCAGCTTAGCTGGGCACCCCACAGGTGGCTACACCTTC
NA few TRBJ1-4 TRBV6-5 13 CASSSGNNEKLFF TGTGCCAGCAGTTCAGGGAATAATGAAAAACTGTTTTTT
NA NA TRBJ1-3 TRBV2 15 CASSSQAFSGNTIYF TGTGCCAGCAGTAGTCAGGCCTTCTCTGGAAACACCATATATTTT
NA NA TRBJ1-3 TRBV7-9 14 CASSSRDSGNTIYF TGTGCCAGCAGCTCGAGAGACTCTGGAAACACCATATATTTT
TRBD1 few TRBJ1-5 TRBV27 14 CASSSGQGNQPQHF TGTGCCAGCAGTTCAGGACAGGGGAATCAGCCCCAGCATTTT
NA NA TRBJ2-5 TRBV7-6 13 CASSRGQRETQYF TGTGCCAGCAGCCGGGGACAAAGAGAGACCCAGTACTTC
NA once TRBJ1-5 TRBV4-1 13 CASSQDLRQPQHF TGCGCCAGCAGCCAAGATCTGCGGCAGCCCCAGCATTTT
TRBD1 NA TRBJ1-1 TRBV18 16 CASSPRGPGTDTEAFF TGTGCCAGCTCACCACGAGGACCCGGGACAGATACTGAAGCTTTCTTT
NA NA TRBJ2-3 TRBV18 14 CASSQQTATDTQYF TGTGCCAGCTCACAGCAGACAGCCACAGATACGCAGTATTTT
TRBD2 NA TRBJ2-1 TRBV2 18 CASRILAGGPGSYNEQFF TGTGCCAGCAGGATACTAGCGGGGGGCCCGGGTTCCTACAATGAGCAGTTCTTC
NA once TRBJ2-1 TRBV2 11 CASGGWNEQFF TGTGCCAGCGGCGGGTGGAATGAGCAGTTCTTC
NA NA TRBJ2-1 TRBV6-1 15 CASSPTGEPPDEQFF TGTGCCAGCAGCCCTACGGGGGAACCCCCCGATGAGCAGTTCTTC
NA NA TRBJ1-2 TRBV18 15 CASSPTGPGGGGYTF TGTGCCAGCTCACCGACCGGGCCCGGCGGGGGTGGCTACACCTTC
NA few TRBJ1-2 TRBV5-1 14 CASSLSWGSDGYTF TGCGCCAGCAGCTTATCGTGGGGCTCGGATGGCTACACCTTC
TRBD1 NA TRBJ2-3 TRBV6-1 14 CASKTGSLTDTQYF TGTGCCAGCAAGACAGGGTCCCTCACAGATACGCAGTATTTT
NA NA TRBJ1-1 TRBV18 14 CASSPNRANTEAFF TGTGCCAGCTCACCCAACAGGGCAAACACTGAAGCTTTCTTT
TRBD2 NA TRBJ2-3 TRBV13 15 CASSLSSGSTDTQYF TGTGCCAGCAGCTTATCTAGCGGGAGCACAGATACGCAGTATTTT
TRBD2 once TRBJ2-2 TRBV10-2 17 CASRPKTREKNTGELFF TGCGCCAGCAGGCCAAAAACGCGGGAGAAGAACACCGGGGAGCTGTTTTTT
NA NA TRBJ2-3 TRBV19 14 CASSSGGGTDTQYF TGTGCCAGTAGTAGTGGAGGGGGCACAGATACGCAGTATTTT
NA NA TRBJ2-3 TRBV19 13 CATSSTGTDTQYF TGTGCCACGAGCTCGACAGGCACAGATACGCAGTATTTT
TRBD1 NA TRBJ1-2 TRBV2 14 CASSGQGVRYGYTF TGTGCCAGCAGTGGACAGGGCGTGCGGTATGGCTACACCTTC
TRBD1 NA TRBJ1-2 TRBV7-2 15 CASSQRQGVGYGYTF TGTGCCAGCAGCCAACGACAGGGGGTAGGCTATGGCTACACCTTC
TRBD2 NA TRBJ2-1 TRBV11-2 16 CASSLYKAGGYNEQFF TGTGCCAGCAGCTTATACAAAGCGGGAGGGTACAATGAGCAGTTCTTC
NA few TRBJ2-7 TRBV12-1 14 CASSCRDRSYEQYF TGTGCCAGCAGCTGTCGGGACAGGTCCTACGAGCAGTACTTC
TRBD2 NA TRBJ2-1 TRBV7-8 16 CASSLAVSGGAGEQFF TGTGCCAGCAGCTTAGCCGTTAGCGGGGGGGCTGGTGAGCAGTTCTTC
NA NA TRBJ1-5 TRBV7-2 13 CAGQDSPNQPQHF TGTGCCGGCCAGGACAGCCCCAATCAGCCCCAGCATTTT
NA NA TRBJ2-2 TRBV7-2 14 CASSLALDTGELFF TGTGCCAGCAGCTTAGCTCTAGACACCGGGGAGCTGTTTTTT
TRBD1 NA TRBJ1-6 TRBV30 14 CAWSETGAGVPLHF TGTGCCTGGAGTGAAACAGGGGCAGGGGTACCCCTCCACTTT
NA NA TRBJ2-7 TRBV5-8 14 CASSLIGSSYEQYF TGTGCCAGCAGCCTCATCGGTTCGTCCTACGAGCAGTACTTC
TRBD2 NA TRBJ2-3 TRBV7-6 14 CASRRRGNTDTQYF TGTGCCAGCAGGAGGCGGGGGAACACAGATACGCAGTATTTT
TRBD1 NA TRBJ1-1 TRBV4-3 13 CASSQVRGLRAFF TGCGCCAGCAGCCAAGTCAGGGGGCTGCGTGCTTTCTTT
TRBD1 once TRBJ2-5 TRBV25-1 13 CATATGTVETQYF TGTGCCACCGCGACAGGGACGGTAGAGACCCAGTACTTC
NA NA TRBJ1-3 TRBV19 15 CASSISGATGNTIYF TGTGCCAGTAGTATAAGTGGGGCAACTGGAAACACCATATATTTT
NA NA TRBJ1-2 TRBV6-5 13 CASRRTGGKGYTF TGTGCCAGCAGACGGACCGGAGGAAAGGGCTACACCTTC
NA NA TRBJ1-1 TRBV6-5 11 CASRSGTEAFF TGTGCCAGCAGATCGGGCACTGAAGCTTTCTTT
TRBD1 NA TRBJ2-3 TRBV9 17 CASSLHRGFGTTDTQYF TGTGCCAGCAGCCTTCACAGGGGGTTTGGAACCACAGATACGCAGTATTTT
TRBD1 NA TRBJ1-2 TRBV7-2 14 CASSVTGQGVGYTF TGTGCCAGCAGCGTTACGGGACAGGGGGTAGGCTACACCTTC
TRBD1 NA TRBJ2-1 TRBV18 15 CASSDPGQGVDEQFF TGTGCCAGCTCAGACCCAGGACAGGGTGTTGATGAGCAGTTCTTC
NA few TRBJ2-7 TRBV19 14 CASSMTPSTYEQYF TGTGCCAGTAGTATGACACCCAGCACCTACGAGCAGTACTTC
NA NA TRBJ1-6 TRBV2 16 CASSERAGAMNSPLHF TGTGCCAGCAGTGAAAGGGCAGGGGCTATGAATTCACCCCTCCACTTT